The present T cell receptor (beta chain) was sequenced within a study of OX40 agonist ivuxolimab in advanced cancers. Study-wide findings and caveats: At doses 0.1 to 3.0 mg/kg, CD4+ and CD8+ clones expanded.

Generated by immunoSEQ multiplex PCR, the TCRdb table keeps only in-frame clones and is missing some. There are fewer than 85,000 clones in the sample; under 90% occur only once, and 6.5% to 8.5% lies in the top ten. From germline, CDR1 is SGHTA and CDR2 FQGNSA. The J segment lost 5 bases and the V segment lost 4 bases, leaving 2 bases of the junction unmatched. The CDR3 extends over 15 amino acids. Notes on this clone: Its antigen remains unknown.

V usage is TRBV7-2 and J usage is TRBJ2-3, with 14 bases aligning to TRBD2. The source of this sequence is an adult with an advanced solid tumor such as melanoma, head and neck, liver or kidney cancer. Sequenced material: CD4+ or CD8+ T cells sorted from blood, taken in a trial of the OX40 agonist ivuxolimab. CDR3 nucleotide sequence: TGTGCCAGCAGCTCGGGACTAGCGGGGGAAGATACGCAGTATTTT. It translates to CASSSGLAGEDTQYF.